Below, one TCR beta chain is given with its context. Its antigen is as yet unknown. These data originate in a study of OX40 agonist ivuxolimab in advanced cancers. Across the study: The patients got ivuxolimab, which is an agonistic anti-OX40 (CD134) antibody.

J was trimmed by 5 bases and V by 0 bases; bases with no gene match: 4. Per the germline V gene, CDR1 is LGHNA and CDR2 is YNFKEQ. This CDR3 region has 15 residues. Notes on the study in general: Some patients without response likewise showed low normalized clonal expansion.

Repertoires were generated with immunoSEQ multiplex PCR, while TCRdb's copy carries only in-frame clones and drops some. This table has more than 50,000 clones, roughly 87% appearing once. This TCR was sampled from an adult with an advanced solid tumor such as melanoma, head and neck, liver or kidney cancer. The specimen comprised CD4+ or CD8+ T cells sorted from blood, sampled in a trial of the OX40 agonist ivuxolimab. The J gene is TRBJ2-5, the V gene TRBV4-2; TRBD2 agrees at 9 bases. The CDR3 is CASSQDPSGVETQYF. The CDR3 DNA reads TGTGCCAGCAGCCAAGATCCTAGCGGGGTTGAGACCCAGTACTTC.